Listed below are T cell receptor beta chains from one sample, sequenced in a study of PD-1 blockade in classical Hodgkin lymphoma. Sequencing used immunoSEQ multiplex PCR; TCRdb keeps in-frame clones, though not all of them. This table holds 40,000 to 45,000 clones, around 80% found once. Specimen: peripheral blood mononuclear cells (PBMCs), collected at baseline. These TCRs come from a human donor with classical Hodgkin lymphoma. The conserved cysteine and the conserved F or W are not part of the CDR3 here.

v_gene,j_gene,CDR3aa
TRBV11-2,TRBJ2-3,ASSLGPITDTQY
TRBV19,TRBJ2-1,ASHASRDRGEEQF
TRBV5-4,TRBJ2-5,ASSSARGGQETQY
TRBV6-6,TRBJ2-3,ASSYSPDTDTQY
TRBV18,TRBJ2-1,ASSPDGGRGNEQF
TRBV5-1,TRBJ2-3,ASSFRDGQTDTQY
TRBV10-3,TRBJ2-7,AISRGPQDEQY
TRBV7-9,TRBJ1-4,ASSLIPGEKLF
TRBV5-1,TRBJ2-7,ASSLDVTGRPSYEQY
TRBV6-5,TRBJ1-1,ASSYVKNTEAF
TRBV5-5,TRBJ1-4,ASSLWEGGEKLF
TRBV10-2,TRBJ2-5,ASSELGRQETQY
TRBV10-3,TRBJ1-5,AISGGDQPQH
TRBV10-1,TRBJ1-1,ASSEAKGRGNTEAF
TRBV10-1,TRBJ2-1,ASSQLASEQF
TRBV7-2,TRBJ1-6,ASSLAGGTGWGSPLH
TRBV9,TRBJ1-5,ASSVWGEGNQPQH
TRBV27,TRBJ2-5,ASSWGGGGQETQY
TRBV10-3,TRBJ1-6,AISESDRGRSPLH
TRBV15,TRBJ1-4,ATSLDIDTGGEKLF